What follows describes a single T cell receptor beta chain. Its specificity is unknown. The primer mix had 60 V beta and 13 J beta primers. Repertoires were generated with immunoSEQ multiplex PCR, while TCRdb's copy carries only in-frame clones and drops some. Among some 100,000 clones listed, more than 75% were seen once. This entry comes from a study of glioma-infiltrating T cells after dendritic cell vaccination. Study results and caveats: Few patients contributed both blood and tumor specimens.

The CDR3 consists of 14 residues. Germline trimming cut 5 bases from V and 3 bases from J; bases unmatched to any gene: 5. Germline V gives CDR1 SNHLY, CDR2 FYNNEI. This clonotype was obtained from a human donor with glioblastoma. Sequencing was performed on blood, taken before dendritic cell vaccination. The V call is TRBV2, the J call TRBJ1-1, with 8 positions matching TRBD1. CDR3 residues: CASSLTGEDTEAFF. The CDR3 bases are TGTGCCAGCAGTCTGACAGGGGAGGACACTGAAGCTTTCTTT.